This T cell receptor (beta chain) was sequenced during a study of blood T cell repertoires in COVID-19. Study information: Acute and convalescent COVID-19 samples came from the United States, Italy and Spain. PBMCs, B-cell-depleted T cells, or T cells provided the cDNA or gDNA that made up the material.

In the original workflow: The assay estimated nucleated cells by amplifying reference gene primers. TCRdb keeps only in-frame clones here, not all; method: immunoSEQ multiplex PCR. The DNA gave D and trimming, while V, J and clone size come from that table. The sample carries 73,000 or so clones, around four fifths recorded once. This TCR came from a man between 60 and 70 years old with acute or convalescent COVID-19. Sequencing used peripheral blood.

As DNA, the CDR3 is TGTGCCAGCAGCCAAGAAACTAGCGGGGTAGGGGATACGCAGTATTTT. The encoded protein is CASSQETSGVGDTQYF. The chain couples TRBV4-2 to TRBJ2-3; 10 nucleotides line up with TRBD2. Per germline, CDR1 LGHNA and CDR2 YNFKEQ. The J segment lost 6 bases and the V segment lost 0 bases, leaving 6 bases of the junction unmatched. The CDR3 has 16 amino acids.